Below, 23 T cell receptor beta chains from the same sample are listed, as sequenced in a study of shared clonotypes between healthy human individuals. Generated by immunoSEQ multiplex PCR, the TCRdb table keeps only in-frame clones and is missing some. The sample lists around 610,000 clones; around 96% were seen once. The naive CD8 subset, CD45RO-negative cells positively selected for CCR7, excluded terminally differentiated effector memory CD45RA+ cells. The sample taken for sequencing was naive CD8+ T cells sorted from blood. The receptors were gathered from a woman between 25 and 40 years old in good health.

The CDR3 here is CASSPGAGGRADTQYF. CDR3 bases: TGTGCCAGCAGCCCCGGTGCGGGGGGACGGGCAGATACGCAGTATTTT. The chain couples TRBV11-2 to TRBJ2-3; 8 bases map to TRBD2. CDR1 SGHAT and CDR2 FQNNGV come from the germline V gene. This CDR3 region has 16 residues. With V trimmed by 5 bases and J by 4 bases, 11 bases remained unmatched.

The rearrangement uses TRBV29-1 and TRBJ1-4; unclear D gene. This CDR3 contains 14 residues. CDR1 and CDR2 (germline): SQVTM, ANQGSEA. V shed 7 bases and J shed 3 bases, with 15 bases lying between them. The CDR3 region is CSATIEGANEKLFF. CDR3 nucleotides: TGCAGCGCCACCATCGAGGGTGCTAATGAAAAACTGTTTTTT.

The chain uses TRBV11-2 and TRBJ2-1; 10 positions agree with TRBD2. This CDR3 is built from 17 residues. V lost 2 bases and J lost 0; bases outside the gene matches: 4. Germline V gene sequence: CDR1 SGHAT, CDR2 FQNNGV. CDR3 region: CASSLQLAGGSYNEQFF. The DNA for the CDR3 is TGTGCCAGCAGCTTACAATTAGCGGGGGGCTCCTACAATGAGCAGTTCTTC.

The chain combines TRBV7-9 with TRBJ2-3, with D tentatively TRBD2 (6 bases). CDR3 length: 15 residues. Germline V lookup: CDR1 SEHNR, CDR2 FQNEAQ (reference sequence). The V end lost 3 bases, the J end lost 4 bases, and 14 bases lay between the germline ends. CDR3 in amino acids: CASSFPSGVSDTQYF. The CDR3 coding sequence is TGTGCCAGCAGCTTTCCCTCGGGAGTGTCAGATACGCAGTATTTT.

The chain has TRBV5-4 and TRBJ2-2, with TRBD2 identical over 12 bases. V trimming: 6 bases; J trimming: 5 bases; junction bases outside the gene matches: 11. Looked up from germline, CDR1 is SGHNT and CDR2 is YYREEE (reference sequence). The CDR3 consists of 17 residues. This chain's CDR3 is CASTLAGGPYHTGELFF. The CDR3 DNA reads as TGTGCCAGCACGCTAGCGGGAGGGCCATATCATACCGGGGAGCTGTTTTTT.

CDR3 in amino acids: CASAGVGNQPQHF. The CDR3 bases are TGTGCCAGTGCAGGGGTTGGCAATCAGCCCCAGCATTTT. V and J are TRBV19 and TRBJ1-5; the D gene is possibly TRBD1 (6 bases). The CDR3 totals 13 residues. The V end was cut by 8 bases, the J end by 2 bases, with 10 bases between. CDR1 is LNHDA and CDR2 is SQIVND in the germline V gene (reference sequence). The full variable domain, in which reference TRBV19 and TRBJ1-5 provide the parts outside the CDR3, is DGGITQSPKYLFRKEGQNVTLSCEQNLNHDAMYWYRQDPGQGLRLIYYSQIVNDFQKGDIAEGYSVSREKKESFPLTVTSAQKNPTAFYLCASAGVGNQPQHFGDGTRLSIL.

The chain uses TRBV6-1 and TRBJ2-7; D unresolved. Trimming shortened V by 2 bases and J by 4 bases, and 9 bases separated the two germline ends. The CDR3 runs to 13 residues. CDR1 and CDR2 from the germline V gene are MNHNS and SASEGT. CDR3 DNA sequence: TGTGCCAGCAGTGAATACATGGGGTACGAGCAGTACTTC. This gives the protein CASSEYMGYEQYF.

CDR3 loop: CASGADEQFF. In DNA form, the CDR3 reads TGTGCAAGCGGGGCGGATGAGCAGTTCTTC. The rearrangement joins TRBV6-1 to TRBJ2-1, with 7 bases aligning to TRBD2. The CDR3 runs 10 residues. Germline assignment: CDR1 MNHNS and CDR2 SASEGT.

In nucleotides, the CDR3 is TGTGCCAGCGATTGGTGGGATACGCAGTATTTT. It specifies CASDWWDTQYF. The rearrangement links TRBV27 to TRBJ2-3; D gene uncertain. The CDR3 contains 11 residues. Between the trimmed V and J ends, which lost 8 bases and 6 bases, there was a span of 9 bases. The germline V gene has CDR1 MNHEY and CDR2 SMNVEV (reference sequence).

This chain uses TRBV15 with TRBJ2-1, with D possibly matching TRBD1 (5 bases). The V and J ends lost 4 bases and 10 bases respectively, with 11 bases between them. There are 12 residues in the CDR3. Germline loops: CDR1 LNHNV, CDR2 YYDKDF (reference sequence). CDR3 region: CATSILGVEQFF. DNA of the CDR3: TGTGCCACCAGCATTCTAGGGGTGGAGCAGTTCTTC. Looking up the rest from reference TRBV15 and TRBJ2-1 gives the full variable domain: DAMVIQNPRYQVTQFGKPVTLSCSQTLNHNVMYWYQQKSSQAPKLLFHYYDKDFNNEADTPDNFQSRRPNTSFCFLDIRSPGLGDTAMYLCATSILGVEQFFGPGTRLTVL.

The chain uses TRBV5-1 and TRBJ2-7, with unresolved D. CDR1 is SGHRS, CDR2 YFSETQ, per germline. This CDR3 spans 12 amino acids. V lost 1 base and J 5 bases, leaving 7 bases between the germline ends. The CDR3 DNA reads as TGCGCCAGCAGCTTGTGGGGTAACGAGCAGTACTTC. It codes for CASSLWGNEQYF.

This rearrangement joins TRBV7-8 to TRBJ2-5; TRBD2 aligns across 9 bases. The DNA end favors TRBJ2-7, so the J call may be wrong. The V gene's germline CDR1 is SGHVS and CDR2 FQNEAQ. The CDR3 has 17 residues. CDR3 amino acids: CASSTPTRGSGGHEQYF. Here the CDR3 DNA reads TGTGCCAGCAGCACCCCTACCCGGGGTAGCGGGGGACACGAGCAGTACTTC.

This clone was observed a single time. The chain carries TRBV10-1 and TRBJ2-5; 9 bases fit TRBD1. This CDR3 is built from 15 residues. V gave up 10 bases and J gave up 5 bases; unmatched junction bases: 14. CDR1 is WNHNN, CDR2 SYGVQD, per germline (reference sequence). CDR3 bases: TGCGCCATCAAGGGCAAAAGGGACAGGGAGGAGACCCAGTACTTC. It translates to CAIKGKRDREETQYF.

This clone appeared a single time. The chain has TRBV5-1 and TRBJ2-1, with D perhaps TRBD2 (6 bases). Germline V lookup: CDR1 SGHRS, CDR2 YFSETQ. Trimming shortened V by 0 bases and J by 8 bases, and 15 bases separated the two germline ends. There are 15 residues in the CDR3. The CDR3 protein is CASSLVGGPGDEQFF. Written as DNA, the CDR3 is TGCGCCAGCAGCTTGGTGGGGGGTCCCGGCGATGAGCAGTTCTTC.

V and J are TRBV28 and TRBJ2-3, with D uncertain. This CDR3 comprises 11 residues. Germline V gives CDR1 MDHEN, CDR2 SYDVKM. V dropped 7 bases and J dropped 4 bases, with 6 bases sitting between them. The CDR3 loop reads CASKFSDTQYF. CDR3 sequence (DNA): TGTGCCAGCAAGTTTTCAGATACGCAGTATTTT.

The genes are TRBV2 and TRBJ1-5; no definite D call. Trimming cost V 6 bases and J 8 bases, with 14 bases left between them. Germline CDR1 SNHLY, CDR2 FYNNEI. The CDR3 extends over 13 amino acids. This chain's CDR3 is CASRSRYGEPQHF. The CDR3 DNA reads TGTGCCAGCAGGAGCCGGTACGGAGAGCCCCAGCATTTT.

The chain employs TRBV19 and TRBJ2-2; D is unclear. V was clipped by 0 bases and J by 5 bases, with 4 bases between them. The germline gives CDR1 LNHDA, CDR2 SQIVND (reference sequence). The CDR3 covers 13 residues. This CDR3 reads CASSIDSTGELFF. In DNA, the CDR3 is TGTGCCAGTAGTATAGACAGTACCGGGGAGCTGTTTTTT.

The chain carries TRBV9 and TRBJ2-7; tentatively, D is TRBD2 (6 bases). Trimming cost V 3 bases and J 2 bases, with 15 bases left between them. CDR3 size: 15 residues. Germline V gene lookup returns CDR1 SGDLS and CDR2 YYNGEE. The CDR3 here is CASSASGGVTYEQYF. The CDR3 DNA reads as TGTGCCAGCAGCGCTTCTGGAGGGGTCACCTACGAGCAGTACTTC.

The rearrangement uses TRBV7-8 and TRBJ1-5; tentatively, D is TRBD1 (6 bases). The germline V gene encodes CDR1 SGHVS and CDR2 FQNEAQ. V was pared by 5 bases and J by 7 bases, with 24 bases between. The CDR3 extends over 17 amino acids. The CDR3 here is CASSLDQNTGRRQPQHF. The CDR3 DNA sequence: TGTGCCAGCAGCCTAGATCAAAATACAGGGAGGCGGCAGCCCCAGCATTTT.

J is TRBJ2-2 and V is TRBV27, with TRBD1 as a possible D gene (5 bases). Per the germline V gene, CDR1 is MNHEY and CDR2 is SMNVEV (reference sequence). Trimming removed 2 bases at V and 7 bases at J, with 14 bases between. This CDR3 comprises 15 residues. CDR3 sequence: CASSLVRTPDGELFF. The DNA for the CDR3 is TGTGCCAGCAGTTTAGTAAGGACACCCGACGGGGAGCTGTTTTTT.

The V gene is TRBV4-2, the J gene TRBJ2-1; 12 positions agree with TRBD2. The V segment lost 3 bases and the J segment 9 bases; nucleotides outside the gene matches: 12. The germline V gene encodes CDR1 LGHNA and CDR2 YNFKEQ. The CDR3 has 17 amino acids. CDR3 coding DNA: TGTGCCAGCAGCCAGGGACTAGCGGGTATAAACTCAGGTGAGCAGTTCTTC. Its translation: CASSQGLAGINSGEQFF.

The rearrangement joins TRBV15 to TRBJ2-2, with D possibly being TRBD1 (6 bases). CDR3 length: 17 amino acids. V was cut by 0 bases and J by 2 bases, with 13 bases left in between. Looked up from germline, CDR1 is LNHNV and CDR2 is YYDKDF (reference sequence). The CDR3 loop is CATSRDYRDVNTGELFF. The CDR3 DNA reads TGTGCCACCAGCAGAGATTACAGGGATGTAAACACCGGGGAGCTGTTTTTT. Full variable domain (remainder filled in from reference TRBV15 and TRBJ2-2): DAMVIQNPRYQVTQFGKPVTLSCSQTLNHNVMYWYQQKSSQAPKLLFHYYDKDFNNEADTPDNFQSRRPNTSFCFLDIRSPGLGDTAMYLCATSRDYRDVNTGELFFGEGSRLTVL.

This chain uses TRBV7-4 with TRBJ2-5, with D perhaps TRBD1 (5 bases). The J call is in doubt because the DNA end fits TRBJ2-7 better. This CDR3 is 15 amino acids long. Germline V gene sequence: CDR1 SGHVT, CDR2 SQSDAQ. Here the CDR3 DNA reads TGTGCCAGCAGCTCAGGGAATCTGGTTCCTTACGAGCAGTACTTC. Amino acid sequence: CASSSGNLVPYEQYF.